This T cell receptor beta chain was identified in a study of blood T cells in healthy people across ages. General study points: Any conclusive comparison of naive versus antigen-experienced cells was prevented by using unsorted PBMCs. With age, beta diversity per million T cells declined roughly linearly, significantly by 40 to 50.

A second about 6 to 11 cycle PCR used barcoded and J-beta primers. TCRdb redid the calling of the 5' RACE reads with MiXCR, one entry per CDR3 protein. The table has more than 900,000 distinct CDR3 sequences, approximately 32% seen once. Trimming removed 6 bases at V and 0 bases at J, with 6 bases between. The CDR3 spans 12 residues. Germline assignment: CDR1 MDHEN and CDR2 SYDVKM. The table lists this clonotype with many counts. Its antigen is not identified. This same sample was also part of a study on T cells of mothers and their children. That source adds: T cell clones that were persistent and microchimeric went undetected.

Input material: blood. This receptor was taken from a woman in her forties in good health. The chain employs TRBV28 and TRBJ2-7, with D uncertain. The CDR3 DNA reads TGTGCCAGCAGCCCAATCTCCTACGAGCAGTACTTC. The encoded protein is CASSPISYEQYF.